Listed below are T cell receptor beta chains from one sample, sequenced in a study of OX40 agonist ivuxolimab in advanced cancers. Libraries were prepared by immunoSEQ multiplex PCR; TCRdb keeps only in-frame clonotypes and omits some of them. The repertoire has about 46,000 clones, approximately 89% of them found once; the top ten carry approximately 12%. Sequences were derived from CD4+ or CD8+ T cells sorted from blood, sampled in a trial of the OX40 agonist ivuxolimab. The source of these receptors is an adult with an advanced solid tumor such as melanoma, head and neck, liver or kidney cancer. Both conserved end residues are part of each CDR3. The D gene is left open where the match is weak. Some rows have no size entry. The others give once, few or many, or a class for an expanded clone.

J gene	clone size	V gene	D gene	CDR3 protein	CDR3 DNA
TRBJ1-4	once	TRBV7-9	TRBD1	CATTGGLNEKLFF	TGTGCCACCACAGGGGGCCTCAATGAAAAACTGTTTTTT
TRBJ1-5	-	TRBV19	-	CASSSIRLAGNNQPQHF	TGTGCCAGTAGTAGTATCCGGTTAGCGGGGAACAATCAGCCCCAGCATTTT
TRBJ1-1	-	TRBV9	TRBD1	CASSGTGNEAFF	TGTGCCAGCAGCGGGACAGGAAATGAAGCTTTCTTT
TRBJ1-4	-	TRBV4-3	-	CASSPTRGSNEKLFF	TGCGCCAGCAGCCCGACGCGGGGATCCAATGAAAAACTGTTTTTT
TRBJ1-2	-	TRBV2	-	CASPDRFYGYTF	TGTGCCAGCCCCGACAGGTTCTATGGCTACACCTTC
TRBJ2-7	-	TRBV9	-	CASSADSKSSYEQYF	TGTGCCAGCAGCGCGGACAGCAAAAGCTCCTACGAGCAGTACTTC
TRBJ1-2	-	TRBV27	-	CASRPARGAVNYGYTF	TGTGCCAGCAGGCCCGCCCGGGGGGCGGTGAACTATGGCTACACCTTC
TRBJ1-1	-	TRBV27	TRBD1	CASSLWDRNEAFF	TGTGCCAGCAGTTTATGGGACAGAAATGAAGCTTTCTTT
TRBJ2-7	-	TRBV28	TRBD1	CASSFLGQGTYEQYF	TGTGCCAGCAGTTTTTTGGGACAGGGGACCTACGAGCAGTACTTC
TRBJ2-3	-	TRBV19	-	CASRDLGSFSVDTQYF	TGTGCCAGTAGGGATCTCGGTAGTTTCTCGGTAGATACGCAGTATTTT
TRBJ2-2	-	TRBV9	TRBD1	CASSGGQGVNTGELFF	TGTGCCAGCAGCGGCGGACAGGGGGTAAACACCGGGGAGCTGTTTTTT
TRBJ1-2	-	TRBV4-3	-	CASSQDVDSQGYGYTF	TGCGCCAGCAGCCAAGACGTAGACTCACAGGGCTATGGCTACACCTTC
TRBJ2-7	once	TRBV5-8	-	CASSLGLEQYF	TGTGCCAGCAGCTTGGGGCTCGAGCAGTACTTC
TRBJ2-1	-	TRBV2	-	CASSEGERGKKNEQFF	TGTGCCAGCAGTGAAGGAGAGAGGGGTAAGAAGAATGAGCAGTTCTTC
TRBJ2-1	-	TRBV19	-	CASSMEGFGYNEQFF	TGTGCCAGTAGCATGGAGGGATTCGGCTACAATGAGCAGTTCTTC
TRBJ1-4	-	TRBV6-4	-	CASSDSRLFF	TGTGCCAGCAGTGACTCTCGACTGTTTTTT
TRBJ1-4	-	TRBV15	TRBD1	CATSGNRGQGEKLFF	TGTGCCACCAGCGGTAACAGGGGGCAGGGTGAAAAACTGTTTTTT
TRBJ2-5	-	TRBV7-7	-	CASSSTLGETQYF	TGTGCTAGCAGCTCGACTTTGGGGGAGACCCAGTACTTC
TRBJ1-1	few	TRBV4-1	TRBD1	CASSQRDSTNTEAFF	TGCGCCAGCAGCCAAAGGGACAGTACCAACACTGAAGCTTTCTTT
TRBJ2-7	once	TRBV28	TRBD1	CASSRRRDRAYEQYF	TGTGCCAGCAGTCGACGCCGGGACAGGGCGTACGAGCAGTACTTC
TRBJ2-7	-	TRBV30	-	CAWNYGGNVYEQYF	TGTGCCTGGAACTATGGAGGGAACGTCTACGAGCAGTACTTC
TRBJ1-5	-	TRBV2	-	CASSEALAHQPQHF	TGTGCCAGCAGTGAAGCGCTGGCCCATCAGCCCCAGCATTTT
TRBJ2-2	-	TRBV5-8	-	CASSLVAGELFF	TGTGCCAGCAGCTTGGTGGCCGGGGAGCTGTTTTTT
TRBJ1-1	-	TRBV19	-	CASISPDRNTEAFF	TGTGCCAGTATTTCTCCAGACAGGAACACTGAAGCTTTCTTT
TRBJ1-2	-	TRBV9	-	CASSGRDHGQGYTF	TGTGCCAGCAGCGGCCGGGACCATGGTCAAGGCTACACCTTC
TRBJ2-7	-	TRBV28	TRBD1	CASSFGTGRYEQYF	TGTGCCAGCAGTTTCGGGACAGGTAGATACGAGCAGTACTTC
TRBJ1-1	-	TRBV29-1	-	CSVEGVSMGREDTEAFF	TGCAGCGTTGAAGGGGTTTCCATGGGCAGGGAAGACACTGAAGCTTTCTTT
TRBJ2-7	once	TRBV27	-	CASGQGSPYEQYF	TGTGCCAGCGGCCAGGGTAGCCCCTACGAGCAGTACTTC
TRBJ2-5	-	TRBV4-2	TRBD1	CASSQETGYQWETQYF	TGTGCCAGCAGCCAAGAGACAGGGTATCAATGGGAGACCCAGTACTTC
TRBJ2-3	-	TRBV15	-	CATSRFAGSGTDTQYF	TGTGCCACCAGCCGCTTTGCCGGGAGCGGGACAGATACGCAGTATTTT
TRBJ2-1	-	TRBV11-2	-	CASSLGFQGGNEQFF	TGTGCCAGCAGCTTAGGTTTCCAGGGGGGAAATGAGCAGTTCTTC
TRBJ1-1	-	TRBV28	-	CASSFGTNSQEAFF	TGTGCCAGCAGTTTCGGGACCAACTCCCAAGAAGCTTTCTTT
TRBJ1-5	few	TRBV25-1	TRBD1	CASSDTGGGQPQHF	TGTGCCAGCAGTGATACAGGGGGTGGTCAGCCCCAGCATTTT
TRBJ1-2	-	TRBV5-4	-	CASSFDSAGVTF	TGTGCCAGCAGCTTTGACTCCGCGGGGGTCACCTTC
TRBJ2-7	-	TRBV5-4	-	CASSFGGGSYEQYF	TGTGCCAGCAGCTTCGGAGGGGGGAGTTACGAGCAGTACTTC
TRBJ2-1	-	TRBV2	-	CASSEGFTYNEQFF	TGTGCCAGCAGTGAAGGATTTACTTACAATGAGCAGTTCTTC
TRBJ1-4	-	TRBV30	-	CAWCRVLNEKLFF	TGTGCCTGGTGCAGGGTTCTTAATGAAAAACTGTTTTTT
TRBJ1-1	-	TRBV18	-	CASSPSGMSGTEAFF	TGTGCCAGCTCACCAAGTGGGATGAGTGGCACTGAAGCTTTCTTT
TRBJ1-2	-	TRBV13	-	CASSLGWDIGYGYTF	TGTGCCAGCAGCTTAGGCTGGGATATCGGCTATGGCTACACCTTC
TRBJ2-1	-	TRBV7-9	-	CASSLGWSQGNYNEQFF	TGTGCCAGCAGCTTAGGCTGGAGCCAAGGGAACTACAATGAGCAGTTCTTC
TRBJ1-5	-	TRBV28	-	CAGGGDQPQHF	TGTGCCGGAGGAGGGGATCAGCCCCAGCATTTT
TRBJ2-7	-	TRBV21-1	-	CASTRVWEGTYEQYF	TGTGCCAGCACCCGGGTGTGGGAGGGAACCTACGAGCAGTACTTC
TRBJ2-3	-	TRBV5-6	-	CASSLVRDWSQYF	TGTGCCAGCAGCTTGGTGCGGGACTGGTCGCAGTATTTT
TRBJ2-3	-	TRBV5-1	TRBD2	CASSLGLAGGDTQYF	TGCGCCAGCAGCTTGGGCCTAGCGGGAGGAGATACGCAGTATTTT
TRBJ2-7	once	TRBV6-1	TRBD1	CASRDRGSYEQYF	TGTGCCAGCAGGGACAGGGGGTCTTACGAGCAGTACTTC
TRBJ1-1	once	TRBV28	TRBD1	CASSGDRITMNTEAFF	TGTGCCAGCAGCGGGGACAGGATAACGATGAACACTGAAGCTTTCTTT
TRBJ1-6	-	TRBV27	TRBD1	CASGEPGQGHSPLHF	TGTGCCAGCGGGGAGCCGGGACAGGGCCATTCACCCCTCCACTTT
TRBJ2-3	-	TRBV9	-	CASSAERASDTQYF	TGTGCCAGCAGCGCCGAGAGGGCATCGGATACGCAGTATTTT
TRBJ1-2	-	TRBV28	-	CASSSSRDNPYGYTF	TGTGCCAGCAGTTCTTCCCGGGACAATCCCTATGGCTACACCTTC
TRBJ2-2	-	TRBV6-5	-	CASSYSAATGELFF	TGTGCCAGCAGTTACTCGGCAGCCACCGGGGAGCTGTTTTTT
TRBJ2-7	-	TRBV28	TRBD1	CASSLRTGFYEQYF	TGTGCCAGCAGTCTCCGGACAGGGTTCTACGAGCAGTACTTC
TRBJ2-1	-	TRBV5-1	-	CASSPPSVPFYNEQFF	TGCGCCAGCAGCCCCCCGTCGGTTCCCTTCTACAATGAGCAGTTCTTC
TRBJ1-5	-	TRBV5-6	-	CASSFGHQSNQPQHF	TGTGCCAGCAGCTTTGGGCACCAAAGCAATCAGCCCCAGCATTTT
TRBJ1-2	-	TRBV27	-	CASSFSGSNYGYTF	TGTGCCAGCAGTTTTTCGGGGTCCAACTATGGCTACACCTTC